A selection of T cell receptor beta chains follows, all from one sample in a study of monozygotic twins with cystic fibrosis. Produced via immunoSEQ multiplex PCR; TCRdb's table is partial and in-frame only. The table shows 15,000 to 20,000 clones, with under 95% occurring only once. Sequencing used blood. The receptor set was obtained from a girl aged 2 to 10 with cystic fibrosis. The CDR3 runs from the conserved cysteine through the conserved F or W. D genes are given only for firm matches. The size of a clone is reported for some rows only, either as once, few or many, or as a class for expanded clones.

clone size | J gene | V gene | D gene | CDR3 protein | CDR3 DNA
NA | TRBJ2-3 | TRBV9 | NA | CASSVTGRLDTQYF | TGTGCCAGCAGCGTTACAGGGAGGTTAGATACGCAGTATTTT
NA | TRBJ2-7 | TRBV4-1 | NA | CASSQGSGATNTYEQYF | TGCGCCAGCAGCCAAGGATCAGGCGCCACTAATACCTACGAGCAGTACTTC
NA | TRBJ2-7 | TRBV4-2 | NA | CASSQGVDPPYEQYF | TGTGCCAGCAGCCAAGGGGTCGACCCCCCCTACGAGCAGTACTTC
NA | TRBJ2-7 | TRBV11-2 | NA | CASSSRSLSYEQYF | TGTGCCAGCAGCTCTAGGTCTTTGTCCTACGAGCAGTACTTC
NA | TRBJ2-2 | TRBV19 | TRBD1 | CASSISAGGKAGELFF | TGTGCCAGTAGTATTTCGGCAGGGGGAAAGGCCGGGGAGCTGTTTTTT
NA | TRBJ2-7 | TRBV6-5 | NA | CASSYSTLGSYEQYF | TGTGCCAGCAGTTACTCGACGCTCGGCTCCTACGAGCAGTACTTC
NA | TRBJ2-1 | TRBV28 | TRBD2 | CASSSLAGSYNEQFF | TGTGCCAGCAGTTCACTAGCGGGGTCCTACAATGAGCAGTTCTTC
NA | TRBJ2-1 | TRBV2 | NA | CASERGLYNEQFF | TGTGCCAGCGAGAGGGGACTCTACAATGAGCAGTTCTTC
NA | TRBJ1-2 | TRBV2 | TRBD1 | CASSNRGLNYGYTF | TGTGCCAGCAGTAACAGGGGGCTCAACTATGGCTACACCTTC
NA | TRBJ1-2 | TRBV5-1 | NA | CASSTRQEGVIGYTF | TGCGCCAGCAGCACCCGGCAGGAGGGCGTAATAGGCTACACCTTC
few | TRBJ2-1 | TRBV7-6 | TRBD1 | CASSLDRGSYNEQFF | TGTGCCAGCAGCCTGGACAGGGGCTCCTACAATGAGCAGTTCTTC
once | TRBJ1-2 | TRBV10-3 | NA | CAISEQTTRRTNYGYTF | TGTGCCATCAGTGAGCAAACAACCAGAAGGACCAACTATGGCTACACCTTC
NA | TRBJ1-1 | TRBV30 | NA | CAWGPTRNTEAFF | TGTGCCTGGGGGCCCACACGGAACACTGAAGCTTTCTTT
NA | TRBJ2-7 | TRBV7-2 | NA | CASSLVATSYEQYF | TGTGCCAGCAGCTTAGTGGCGACTTCCTACGAGCAGTACTTC
NA | TRBJ2-7 | TRBV7-8 | TRBD2 | CASSFSRTSGFVEQYF | TGTGCCAGCAGCTTCTCCCGGACTAGCGGCTTCGTAGAGCAGTACTTC
NA | TRBJ2-1 | TRBV9 | TRBD2 | CASSVRPGLAGDGNEQFF | TGTGCCAGCAGCGTGCGACCCGGACTAGCGGGAGATGGGAATGAGCAGTTCTTC
NA | TRBJ2-1 | TRBV7-9 | NA | CASRIGLASDEQFF | TGTGCCAGCAGAATTGGGCTAGCGAGCGATGAGCAGTTCTTC
NA | TRBJ2-7 | TRBV27 | NA | CASSWQRSYEQYF | TGTGCCAGCAGTTGGCAAAGGTCCTACGAGCAGTACTTC
NA | TRBJ2-7 | TRBV2 | NA | CASLGARQYF | TGTGCCAGCCTAGGGGCCCGGCAGTACTTC
NA | TRBJ2-2 | TRBV7-9 | NA | CASSLAGMTGELFF | TGTGCCAGCAGCTTAGCCGGGATGACCGGGGAGCTGTTTTTT
NA | TRBJ2-5 | TRBV5-1 | NA | CASSLAGDSFAQETQYF | TGCGCCAGCAGCTTGGCCGGGGATAGCTTCGCCCAAGAGACCCAGTACTTC
NA | TRBJ2-7 | TRBV2 | NA | CASSDLLERGYEQYF | TGTGCCAGCAGTGATCTGCTGGAACGGGGCTACGAGCAGTACTTC
NA | TRBJ2-2 | TRBV27 | TRBD2 | CASNGLAGGTGELFF | TGTGCCAGCAATGGACTAGCGGGAGGTACCGGGGAGCTGTTTTTT
NA | TRBJ2-2 | TRBV4-1 | NA | CASSQVWDTGELFF | TGCGCCAGCAGCCAAGTTTGGGACACCGGGGAGCTGTTTTTT
NA | TRBJ2-3 | TRBV7-9 | TRBD2 | CASSLVSGDTQYF | TGTGCCAGCAGCTTAGTTAGCGGGGATACGCAGTATTTT
NA | TRBJ1-1 | TRBV27 | NA | CASNTVGALNTEAFF | TGTGCCAGCAACACGGTGGGGGCCCTGAACACTGAAGCTTTCTTT
NA | TRBJ2-7 | TRBV30 | NA | CAWNAEGYEQYF | TGTGCCTGGAATGCCGAAGGCTACGAGCAGTACTTC
NA | TRBJ1-2 | TRBV7-9 | TRBD1 | CASSLAGGGPMATYGYTF | TGTGCCAGCAGCTTAGCGGGAGGGGGCCCCATGGCGACCTATGGCTACACCTTC
once | TRBJ2-7 | TRBV7-9 | TRBD1 | CASSLAGTGGYEQYF | TGTGCCAGCAGCTTAGCGGGGACAGGGGGATACGAGCAGTACTTC
NA | TRBJ2-3 | TRBV6-1 | NA | CASSETSLSTDTQYF | TGTGCCAGCAGTGAAACTAGCCTTAGCACAGATACGCAGTATTTT
NA | TRBJ2-7 | TRBV28 | NA | CASTPGSSYEQYF | TGTGCCAGCACCCCCGGAAGCTCCTACGAGCAGTACTTC
NA | TRBJ2-3 | TRBV4-3 | NA | CASSQPGYTDTQYF | TGCGCCAGCAGCCAACCGGGGTACACAGATACGCAGTATTTT
NA | TRBJ1-1 | TRBV28 | NA | CASSFAVSTEAFF | TGTGCCAGCAGTTTTGCGGTTTCCACTGAAGCTTTCTTT
NA | TRBJ1-1 | TRBV28 | NA | CASHHPSGTEAFF | TGTGCCAGCCATCACCCATCGGGCACTGAAGCTTTCTTT
NA | TRBJ2-3 | TRBV7-3 | TRBD2 | CASSLESSGSHTQYF | TGTGCCAGCAGCTTAGAGTCTAGCGGGAGCCATACGCAGTATTTT
NA | TRBJ2-7 | TRBV5-6 | TRBD2 | CASSPGEGRQIYEQYF | TGTGCCAGCAGCCCCGGGGAGGGACGTCAGATTTACGAGCAGTACTTC
NA | TRBJ1-5 | TRBV27 | TRBD1 | CASSPLQGSNQPQHF | TGTGCCAGCAGTCCACTACAGGGGAGTAATCAGCCCCAGCATTTT
NA | TRBJ1-5 | TRBV7-2 | NA | CASSLGAGELSNQPQHF | TGTGCCAGCAGCTTAGGGGCAGGGGAACTTAGCAATCAGCCCCAGCATTTT
NA | TRBJ1-1 | TRBV19 | TRBD1 | CASNTPGQLNTEAFF | TGTGCCAGTAATACACCGGGACAGCTGAACACTGAAGCTTTCTTT
NA | TRBJ1-4 | TRBV15 | NA | CATSRVGRLNEKLFF | TGTGCCACCAGCAGAGTAGGCCGCCTTAATGAAAAACTGTTTTTT
once | TRBJ2-4 | TRBV29-1 | NA | CSVESGKNIQYF | TGCAGCGTTGAATCTGGCAAAAACATTCAGTACTTC
NA | TRBJ2-5 | TRBV6-5 | TRBD2 | CASRTSGGGETQYF | TGTGCCAGTAGGACTAGCGGGGGGGGAGAGACCCAGTACTTC
once | TRBJ2-5 | TRBV5-1 | TRBD2 | CASSLARGGRTETQYF | TGCGCCAGCAGCTTGGCGCGGGGCGGGAGGACTGAGACCCAGTACTTC
NA | TRBJ2-1 | TRBV5-4 | TRBD2 | CASSSPGGNEQFF | TGTGCCAGCAGCTCCCCCGGGGGGAATGAGCAGTTCTTC
NA | TRBJ1-1 | TRBV5-1 | TRBD1 | CASSIGGYNTEAFF | TGCGCCAGCAGCATAGGGGGCTATAACACTGAAGCTTTCTTT
NA | TRBJ2-1 | TRBV5-6 | NA | CASSLDRVMFYNEQFF | TGTGCCAGCAGCTTGGACAGGGTAATGTTCTACAATGAGCAGTTCTTC
once | TRBJ2-1 | TRBV29-1 | TRBD2 | CSVPGWGGSYNEQFF | TGCAGCGTTCCCGGGTGGGGGGGCTCCTACAATGAGCAGTTCTTC
NA | TRBJ2-3 | TRBV6-6 | TRBD1 | CASSRQGFTDTQYF | TGTGCCAGCAGCAGACAGGGGTTTACAGATACGCAGTATTTT
NA | TRBJ2-7 | TRBV7-2 | NA | CASAGGPYEQYF | TGTGCCAGTGCCGGGGGGCCCTACGAGCAGTACTTC
NA | TRBJ2-1 | TRBV7-2 | TRBD2 | CASSTRTSGGLEQFF | TGTGCCAGCAGCACCAGGACTAGCGGGGGGCTTGAGCAGTTCTTC
NA | TRBJ1-2 | TRBV7-9 | TRBD1 | CASSLTTPRSRQGVGYTF | TGTGCCAGCAGCTTAACTACTCCCCGAAGCCGACAGGGGGTCGGCTACACCTTC
NA | TRBJ1-2 | TRBV5-6 | NA | CASSPRAYGYTF | TGTGCCAGCAGCCCCAGGGCCTATGGCTACACCTTC
NA | TRBJ1-1 | TRBV10-2 | TRBD1 | CASIPGTGFVHTEAFF | TGCGCCAGCATTCCGGGGACAGGGTTTGTGCACACTGAAGCTTTCTTT
NA | TRBJ2-5 | TRBV5-8 | NA | CASSYDNQETQYF | TGTGCCAGCAGCTATGACAACCAAGAGACCCAGTACTTC
NA | TRBJ2-7 | TRBV7-2 | NA | CASSLFETASYEQYF | TGTGCCAGCAGCTTATTCGAGACAGCTTCCTACGAGCAGTACTTC
NA | TRBJ2-5 | TRBV6-5 | NA | CASSSFPGQRVETQYF | TGTGCCAGCAGTTCATTCCCGGGACAGCGGGTAGAGACCCAGTACTTC
NA | TRBJ1-5 | TRBV19 | NA | CASSMGGNQPQHF | TGTGCCAGTAGTATGGGGGGGAATCAGCCCCAGCATTTT
NA | TRBJ1-3 | TRBV6-1 | TRBD1 | CASSEPRQGAIGNTIYF | TGTGCCAGCAGTGAGCCCAGACAGGGGGCGATTGGAAACACCATATATTTT
NA | TRBJ2-2 | TRBV7-3 | NA | CASSFSGNTGELFF | TGTGCCAGCAGCTTCAGCGGCAACACCGGGGAGCTGTTTTTT
NA | TRBJ2-3 | TRBV5-5 | TRBD2 | CASSLGSGRTDTQYF | TGTGCCAGCAGCTTGGGTAGCGGGAGAACAGATACGCAGTATTTT